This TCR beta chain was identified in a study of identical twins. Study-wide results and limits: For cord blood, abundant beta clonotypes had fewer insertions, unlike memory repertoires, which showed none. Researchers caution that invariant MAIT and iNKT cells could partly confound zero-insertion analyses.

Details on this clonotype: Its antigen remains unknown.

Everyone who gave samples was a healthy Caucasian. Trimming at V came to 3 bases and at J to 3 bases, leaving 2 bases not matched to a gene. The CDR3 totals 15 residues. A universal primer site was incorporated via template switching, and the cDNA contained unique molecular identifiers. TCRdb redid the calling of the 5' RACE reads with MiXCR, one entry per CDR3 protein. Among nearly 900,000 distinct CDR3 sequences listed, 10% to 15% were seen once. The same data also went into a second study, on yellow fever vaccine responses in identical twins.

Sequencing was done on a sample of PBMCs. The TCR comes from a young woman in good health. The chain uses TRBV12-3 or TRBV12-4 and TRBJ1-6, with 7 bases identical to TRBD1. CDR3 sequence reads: CASSFSGGYNSPLHF. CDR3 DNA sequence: TGTGCCAGCAGTTTCTCAGGGGGCTATAATTCACCCCTCCACTTT.